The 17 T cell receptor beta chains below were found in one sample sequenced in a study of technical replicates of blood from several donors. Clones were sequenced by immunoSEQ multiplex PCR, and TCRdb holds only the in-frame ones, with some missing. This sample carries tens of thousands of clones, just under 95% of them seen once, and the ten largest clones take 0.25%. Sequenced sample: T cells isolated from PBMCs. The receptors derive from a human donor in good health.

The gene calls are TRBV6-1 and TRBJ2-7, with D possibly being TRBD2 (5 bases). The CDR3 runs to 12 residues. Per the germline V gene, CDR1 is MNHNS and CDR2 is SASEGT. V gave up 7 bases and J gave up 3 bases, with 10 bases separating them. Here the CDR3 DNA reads TGTGCCAGCAACCCTAGCAGCTACGAGCAGTACTTC. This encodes CASNPSSYEQYF.

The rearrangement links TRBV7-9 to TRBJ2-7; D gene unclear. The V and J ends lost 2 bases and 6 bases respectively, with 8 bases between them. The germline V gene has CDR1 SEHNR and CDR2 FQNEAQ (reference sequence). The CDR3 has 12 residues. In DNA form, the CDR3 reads TGTGCCAGCAGCTTATATGAGAGCGAGCAGTACTTC. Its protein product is CASSLYESEQYF.

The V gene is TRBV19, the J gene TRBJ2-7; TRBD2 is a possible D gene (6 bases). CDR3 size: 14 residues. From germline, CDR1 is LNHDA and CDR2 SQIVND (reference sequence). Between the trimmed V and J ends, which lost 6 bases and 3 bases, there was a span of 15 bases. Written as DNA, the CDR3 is TGTGCCAGTAGAGAGACTAGATCCAACTACGAGCAGTACTTC. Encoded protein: CASRETRSNYEQYF. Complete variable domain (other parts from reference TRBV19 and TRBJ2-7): DGGITQSPKYLFRKEGQNVTLSCEQNLNHDAMYWYRQDPGQGLRLIYYSQIVNDFQKGDIAEGYSVSREKKESFPLTVTSAQKNPTAFYLCASRETRSNYEQYFGPGTRLTVT.

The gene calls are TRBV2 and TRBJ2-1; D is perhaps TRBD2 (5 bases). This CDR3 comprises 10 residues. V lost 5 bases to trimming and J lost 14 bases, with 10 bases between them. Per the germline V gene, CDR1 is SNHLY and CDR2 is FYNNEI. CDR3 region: CASSKREKFF. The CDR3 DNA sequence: TGTGCCAGCAGTAAGAGGGAAAAGTTCTTC.

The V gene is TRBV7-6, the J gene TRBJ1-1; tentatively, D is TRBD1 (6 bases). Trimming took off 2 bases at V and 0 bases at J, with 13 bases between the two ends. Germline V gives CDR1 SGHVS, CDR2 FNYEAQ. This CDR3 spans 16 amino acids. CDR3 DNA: TGTGCCAGCAGCTTAACCGGGGGGCATATGAACACTGAAGCTTTCTTT. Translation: CASSLTGGHMNTEAFF.

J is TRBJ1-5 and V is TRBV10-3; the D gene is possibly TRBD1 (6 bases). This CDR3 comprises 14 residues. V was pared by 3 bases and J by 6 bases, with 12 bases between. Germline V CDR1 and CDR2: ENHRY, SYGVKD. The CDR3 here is CAISEQGDGQPQHF. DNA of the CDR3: TGTGCCATCAGTGAACAGGGAGACGGTCAGCCCCAGCATTTT.

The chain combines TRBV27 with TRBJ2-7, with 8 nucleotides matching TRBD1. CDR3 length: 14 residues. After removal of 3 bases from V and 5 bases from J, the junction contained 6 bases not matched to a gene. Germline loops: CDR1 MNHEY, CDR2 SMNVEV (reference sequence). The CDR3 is CASSFLDRVHEQYF. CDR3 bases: TGTGCCAGCAGTTTCCTGGACAGGGTCCACGAGCAGTACTTC.

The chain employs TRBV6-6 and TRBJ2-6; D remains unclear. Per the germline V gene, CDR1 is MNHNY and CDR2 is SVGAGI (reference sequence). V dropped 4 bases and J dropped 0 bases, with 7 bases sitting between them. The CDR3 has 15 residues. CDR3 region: CASSLYSSGANVLTF. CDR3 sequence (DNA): TGTGCCAGCAGTTTGTACAGCTCTGGGGCCAACGTCCTGACTTTC.

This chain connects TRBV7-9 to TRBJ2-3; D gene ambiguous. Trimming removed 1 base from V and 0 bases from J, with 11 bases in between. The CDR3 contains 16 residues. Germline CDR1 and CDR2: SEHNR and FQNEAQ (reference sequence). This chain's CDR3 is CASSLGVLHSTDTQYF. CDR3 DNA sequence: TGTGCCAGCAGCTTAGGTGTACTACACAGCACAGATACGCAGTATTTT.

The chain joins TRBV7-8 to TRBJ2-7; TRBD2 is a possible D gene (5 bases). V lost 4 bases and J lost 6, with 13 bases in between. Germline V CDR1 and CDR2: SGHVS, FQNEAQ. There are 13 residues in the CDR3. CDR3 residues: CASSSDGRGEQYF. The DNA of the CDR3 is TGTGCCAGCAGCTCGGACGGCCGGGGCGAGCAGTACTTC.

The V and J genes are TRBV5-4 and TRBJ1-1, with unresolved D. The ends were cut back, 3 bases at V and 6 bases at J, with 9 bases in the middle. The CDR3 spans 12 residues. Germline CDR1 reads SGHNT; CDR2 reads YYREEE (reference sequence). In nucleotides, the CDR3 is TGTGCCAGCAGCTCCCCGGCGGCTGAAGCTTTCTTT. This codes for CASSSPAAEAFF.

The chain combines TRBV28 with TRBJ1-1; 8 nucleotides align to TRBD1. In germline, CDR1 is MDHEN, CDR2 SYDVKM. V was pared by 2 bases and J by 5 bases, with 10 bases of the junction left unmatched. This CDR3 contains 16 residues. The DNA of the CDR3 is TGTGCCAGCAGTTTACCAGGGGGCGCTTTGGGAACTGAAGCTTTCTTT. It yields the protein CASSLPGGALGTEAFF.

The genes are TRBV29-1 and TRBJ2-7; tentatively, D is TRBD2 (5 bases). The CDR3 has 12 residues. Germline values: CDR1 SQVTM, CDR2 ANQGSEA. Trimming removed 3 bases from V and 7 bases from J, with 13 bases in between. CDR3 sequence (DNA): TGCAGCGTTGACGTGGGTGGCGGGGAGCAGTACTTC. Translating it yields CSVDVGGGEQYF.

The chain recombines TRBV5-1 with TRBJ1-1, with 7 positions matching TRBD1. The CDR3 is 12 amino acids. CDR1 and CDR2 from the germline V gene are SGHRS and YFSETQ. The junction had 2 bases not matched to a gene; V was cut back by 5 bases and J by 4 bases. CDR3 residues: CASRRQGTEAFF. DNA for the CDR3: TGCGCCAGCAGAAGACAGGGCACTGAAGCTTTCTTT.

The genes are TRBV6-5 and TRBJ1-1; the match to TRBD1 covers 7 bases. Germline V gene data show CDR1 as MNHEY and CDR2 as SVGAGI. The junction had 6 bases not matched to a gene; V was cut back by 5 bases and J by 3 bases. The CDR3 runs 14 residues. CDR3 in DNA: TGTGCCAGCAGTGACAACAGGGGTTACACTGAAGCTTTCTTT. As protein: CASSDNRGYTEAFF.

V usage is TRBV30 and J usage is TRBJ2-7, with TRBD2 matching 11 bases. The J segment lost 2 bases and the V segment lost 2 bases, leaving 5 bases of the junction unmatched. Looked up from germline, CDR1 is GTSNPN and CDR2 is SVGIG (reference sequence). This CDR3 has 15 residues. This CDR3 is CAWSIAGGRTYEQYF. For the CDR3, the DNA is TGTGCCTGGAGTATAGCGGGGGGGCGGACCTACGAGCAGTACTTC.

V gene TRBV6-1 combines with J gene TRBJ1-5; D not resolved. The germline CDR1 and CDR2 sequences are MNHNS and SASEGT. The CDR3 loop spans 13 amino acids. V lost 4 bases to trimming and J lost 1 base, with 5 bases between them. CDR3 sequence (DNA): TGTGCCAGCAGTGTACAGAGCAATCAGCCCCAGCATTTT. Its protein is CASSVQSNQPQHF.